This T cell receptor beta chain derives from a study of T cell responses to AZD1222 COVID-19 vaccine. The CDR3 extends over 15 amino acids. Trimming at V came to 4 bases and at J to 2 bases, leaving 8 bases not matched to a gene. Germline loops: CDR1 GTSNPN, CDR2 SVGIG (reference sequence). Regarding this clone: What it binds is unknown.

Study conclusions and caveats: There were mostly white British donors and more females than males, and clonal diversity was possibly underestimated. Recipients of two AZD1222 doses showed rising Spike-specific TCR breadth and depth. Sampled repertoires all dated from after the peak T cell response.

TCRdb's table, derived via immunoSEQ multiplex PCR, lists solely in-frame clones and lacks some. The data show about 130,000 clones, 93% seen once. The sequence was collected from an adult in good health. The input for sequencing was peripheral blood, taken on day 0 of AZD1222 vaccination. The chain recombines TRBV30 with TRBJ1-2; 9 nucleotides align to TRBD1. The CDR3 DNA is TGTGCCTGGAAAAGGGACAGGGTTCTCAACTATGGCTACACCTTC. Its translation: CAWKRDRVLNYGYTF.